The source of this T cell receptor beta chain is a study of blood T cell repertoires in COVID-19. Clones were read by immunoSEQ multiplex PCR, and TCRdb kept only the in-frame ones, dropping some. The sample records 150,000 to 200,000 clones, 92% being singletons. Sequencing used peripheral blood. This clonotype was sampled from a man in his thirties or forties with COVID-19, enrolled during active disease.

The CDR3 DNA reads TGTGCCACCAGCAGTGCGGACAGGGAATACGAGCAGTACTTC. Its protein product is CATSSADREYEQYF. The chain is built from TRBV15 and TRBJ2-7; 8 nucleotides align to TRBD1. V gave up 3 bases and J gave up 4 bases; unmatched junction bases: 5. The CDR3 consists of 14 residues. Germline values: CDR1 LNHNV, CDR2 YYDKDF (reference sequence).